This T cell receptor (beta chain) was sequenced for a study of blood T cell repertoires in COVID-19. Study-level information: Donors in the United States, Italy and Spain gave samples during acute or convalescent COVID-19.

Original analysis: How many nucleated cells were present was estimated from reference gene primer amplification. Libraries were prepared by immunoSEQ multiplex PCR; TCRdb keeps only in-frame clonotypes and omits some of them. V and J calls and clone size follow that table, whereas D and trimming were derived from the DNA. The sample contains approximately 330,000 clones, roughly 86% of which appear only once. Followed longitudinally, the Seattle patients had been enrolled during active infection. Germline V gives CDR1 MRHNA, CDR2 SNTAGT. Trimming left V 9 bases short and J 5 bases short, with 14 bases between. The CDR3 sequence is 12 residues long.

What was sequenced was peripheral blood. This receptor was identified in a young man with COVID-19, enrolled during active disease. This sequence joins TRBV6-4 and TRBJ2-7, with D possibly being TRBD2 (5 bases). The CDR3 spells CARRREGDEQYF. The CDR3 coding sequence is TGTGCCAGAAGACGGGAAGGCGACGAGCAGTACTTC.